A single sample gave rise to the 29 T cell receptor beta chains below, sequenced in a study of T cells in Graves' hyperthyroidism and ophthalmopathy. Regions amplified from RNA transcripts were the TCR beta CDR3 regions. In the first-round RT-PCR of the TCR CDR3, the HTBI primer set was used. MiXCR was run by TCRdb on the multiplex PCR reads, yielding one entry per CDR3 protein. The sample lists 450,000 to 600,000 distinct CDR3 sequences, about 20% occurring once. The source material was blood. The source of these receptors is a man aged 35 to 55 with Graves' ophthalmopathy.

This clonotype has ten or more counts. This sequence joins TRBV6-1 and TRBJ1-2; D possibly corresponds to TRBD1 (6 bases). Germline V gives CDR1 MNHNS, CDR2 SASEGT. The CDR3 sequence is 11 residues long. Trimming stripped 6 bases from V and 8 bases from J, with 10 bases between. CDR3 nucleotides: TGTGCCAGCAGAACAGGGTTCGGCTACACCTTC. Its protein is CASRTGFGYTF.

This clonotype was seen more than once but under ten times. The rearrangement joins TRBV6-1 to TRBJ2-7; 8 bases are shared with TRBD1. The trim removed 5 bases at V and 4 bases at J, leaving 13 bases unmatched. From germline, CDR1 is MNHNS and CDR2 SASEGT. This CDR3 comprises 16 residues. CDR3 sequence: CASSTGGTEGGYEQYF. The CDR3 DNA reads TGTGCCAGCAGTACAGGGGGGACCGAAGGGGGATACGAGCAGTACTTC.

The chain couples TRBV20-1 to TRBJ1-3, with no clear D. Germline V lookup: CDR1 DFQATT, CDR2 SNEGSKA (reference sequence). The CDR3 covers 14 residues. V was shortened by 3 bases and J by 0 bases, with 9 bases between the two germline ends. In DNA form, the CDR3 reads TGCAGTGCTAGTTTTGCGATCTCTGGAAACACCATATATTTT. As protein: CSASFAISGNTIYF.

This clonotype was seen many times. The V call is TRBV20-1, the J call TRBJ2-3; D unclear. Germline V CDR1 and CDR2: DFQATT, SNEGSKA (reference sequence). The CDR3 is 13 residues long. V was cut by 1 base and J by 2 bases, with 7 bases left in between. CDR3 in amino acids: CSARGSPTDTQYF. The CDR3 nucleotides read TGCAGTGCTAGAGGATCGCCCACAGATACGCAGTATTTT.

The count of this clonotype is one. The chain employs TRBV5-1 and TRBJ2-5, with TRBD2 identical over 12 bases. Germline V gene data show CDR1 as SGHRS and CDR2 as YFSETQ. J lost 4 bases, V lost 0 bases, and 7 bases had no gene match. This CDR3 comprises 17 residues. The CDR3 protein is CASSLASGRAGRETQYF. The CDR3 DNA sequence: TGCGCCAGCAGCTTGGCTAGCGGGAGGGCGGGGCGAGAGACCCAGTACTTC. Combining the CDR3 with reference TRBV5-1 and TRBJ2-5 gives the whole variable domain KAGVTQTPRYLIKTRGQQVTLSCSPISGHRSVSWYQQTPGQGLQFLFEYFSETQRNKGNFPGRFSGRQFSNSRSEMNVSTLELGDSALYLCASSLASGRAGRETQYFGPGTRLLVL.

This clonotype was observed at least ten times. This chain links TRBV6-2 or TRBV6-3 with TRBJ2-7; possible D gene TRBD2, 7 bases. The V gene's germline CDR1 is MNHEY and CDR2 SVGEGT. CDR3 length: 14 residues. The V and J ends lost 7 bases and 0 bases respectively, with 13 bases between them. The CDR3 loop reads CASIGAGASYEQYF. In DNA form, the CDR3 reads TGTGCCAGCATCGGGGCGGGGGCCTCCTACGAGCAGTACTTC.

The table lists this clonotype with a few counts. This chain connects TRBV20-1 to TRBJ2-7; unclear D gene. CDR3 size: 14 residues. Germline values: CDR1 DFQATT, CDR2 SNEGSKA (reference sequence). Trimming pared 0 bases from V and 8 bases from J, leaving 17 bases between. Here the CDR3 reads CSAREARASWKQYF. DNA for the CDR3: TGCAGTGCTAGAGAGGCGAGAGCCTCTTGGAAGCAGTACTTC.

This clonotype was found a few times. The genes are TRBV19 and TRBJ1-5; D not resolved. The CDR3 has 14 residues. CDR1 and CDR2 (germline): LNHDA, SQIVND (reference sequence). Trimming left V 7 bases short and J 3 bases short, with 13 bases between. The CDR3 sequence is CASTSRRDNQPQHF. CDR3 nucleotide sequence: TGTGCCAGTACTAGTCGTAGGGACAATCAGCCCCAGCATTTT.

This clonotype has ten or more counts. The chain has TRBV12-3 or TRBV12-4 and TRBJ1-1, with 10 positions matching TRBD1. Losses at the gene ends were 2 bases for V and 10 bases for J; bases not matched to a gene: 10. The CDR3 consists of 15 residues. The CDR3: CASSLRTGGVGGAFF. CDR3 in DNA: TGTGCCAGCAGTTTAAGGACAGGGGGGGTCGGTGGAGCTTTCTTT.

This clonotype was detected a few times. This rearrangement joins TRBV6-2 or TRBV6-3 to TRBJ2-1; TRBD2 might be the D (5 bases). CDR1 and CDR2 (germline): MNHEY, SVGEGT. The CDR3 runs to 15 residues. With 0 bases removed from V and 5 bases from J, the gap between germline ends came to 11 bases. The CDR3 DNA reads as TGTGCCAGCAGTTACTCGAGTGCGGGCAACAATGAGCAGTTCTTC. This codes for CASSYSSAGNNEQFF.

This chain connects TRBV27 to TRBJ1-2, with 7 bases matching TRBD1. Trimming cost V 4 bases and J 7 bases; bases outside gene matches: 12. CDR1 and CDR2 (germline): MNHEY, SMNVEV (reference sequence). The CDR3 consists of 15 residues. This chain's CDR3 is CASSSYAQPGGGYTF. The CDR3 DNA is TGTGCCAGCAGTTCCTATGCCCAGCCAGGGGGTGGCTACACCTTC.

This clonotype was found many times. V gene TRBV7-2 combines with J gene TRBJ2-1; TRBD2 agrees at 11 bases. This CDR3 is 16 amino acids long. Germline V CDR1 and CDR2: SGHTA, FQGNSA. V dropped 5 bases and J dropped 7; count of bases not matched to a gene: 10. CDR3 DNA: TGTGCCAGCAGCCCCGTCGGACTAGCGGGCCTTAATGAGCAGTTCTTC. It yields the protein CASSPVGLAGLNEQFF.

In its sample, this clonotype was seen many times. This chain joins TRBV14 and TRBJ1-1, with D unresolved. The V gene lost 0 bases and the J gene lost 5 bases, with 13 bases spanning the gap. The CDR3 is 15 residues long. Germline V CDR1 and CDR2: SGHDN, FVKESK. CDR3 bases: TGTGCCAGCAGCCAAGAATTCCTCTGGAGTACTGAAGCTTTCTTT. Amino acids: CASSQEFLWSTEAFF.

The chain recombines TRBV29-1 with TRBJ1-4; D unclear. Germline V gene data show CDR1 as SQVTM and CDR2 as ANQGSEA. The V and J ends lost 7 bases and 4 bases respectively, with 10 bases between them. The CDR3 loop spans 12 amino acids. In DNA form, the CDR3 reads TGCAGCGCCCGTCGGCTTAATGAAAAACTGTTTTTT. Amino acid sequence: CSARRLNEKLFF.

Only a few counts were recorded for this clonotype. The rearrangement links TRBV13 to TRBJ2-7, with 12 bases matching TRBD2. Germline CDR1 is PRHDT and CDR2 is FYEKMQ (reference sequence). This CDR3 region has 15 residues. With 4 bases clipped from V and 6 bases from J, the junction kept 7 bases outside the gene matches. CDR3 amino acids: CASSSRLAGVSEQYF. CDR3 DNA sequence: TGTGCCAGCAGCTCCCGACTAGCGGGGGTTTCCGAGCAGTACTTC.

The genes are TRBV4-3 and TRBJ2-1; tentative D call: TRBD1 (6 bases). Deletions cut 4 bases from V and 5 bases from J, with 21 bases between. CDR1 LGHNA and CDR2 YSLEER come from the germline V gene. The CDR3 totals 17 residues. This chain's CDR3 is CASSPWARPGGNNEQFF. The CDR3, as DNA: TGCGCCAGCAGCCCTTGGGCTCGACCTGGGGGCAACAATGAGCAGTTCTTC.

The genes are TRBV5-1 and TRBJ2-1; D gene ambiguous. Germline-derived CDR1 and CDR2 are SGHRS and YFSETQ. The V gene lost 0 bases and the J gene lost 3 bases, with 16 bases spanning the gap. The CDR3 totals 17 residues. CDR3 bases: TGCGCCAGCAGCTTGGCCATGGGTAAATCTTTCTACAATGAGCAGTTCTTC. It yields the protein CASSLAMGKSFYNEQFF.

The chain recombines TRBV6-1 with TRBJ2-1, with TRBD2 identical over 9 bases. V was pared by 3 bases and J by 5 bases, with 11 bases of the junction left unmatched. Per germline, CDR1 MNHNS and CDR2 SASEGT. The CDR3 is 17 residues long. The CDR3 bases are TGTGCCAGCAGTGATCGCCTAGCGGGGTCCGTTCACAATGAGCAGTTCTTC. Its translation: CASSDRLAGSVHNEQFF.

This clonotype was detected many times. V and J are TRBV28 and TRBJ2-7; D could derive from TRBD1 or TRBD2 (5 bases each). The CDR3 extends over 15 amino acids. Germline V gene lookup returns CDR1 MDHEN and CDR2 SYDVKM. V was cut by 6 bases and J by 0 bases, with 15 bases left in between. The CDR3 protein is CASSTPAGSSYEQYF. CDR3 nucleotides: TGTGCCAGCAGCACCCCGGCAGGGAGCTCCTACGAGCAGTACTTC.

In this sample, this clonotype turned up a few times. The chain carries TRBV28 and TRBJ1-1; D is uncertain. CDR1 is MDHEN, CDR2 SYDVKM, per germline. V was clipped by 7 bases and J by 8 bases, with 14 bases between them. This CDR3 comprises 12 residues. DNA of the CDR3: TGTGCCAGCATTAAACAGTCCTTGGAAGCTTTCTTT. This gives the protein CASIKQSLEAFF.

There are many counts of this clonotype. The chain combines TRBV7-8 with TRBJ2-3, with TRBD2 matching 13 bases. Germline-derived CDR1 and CDR2 are SGHVS and FQNEAQ. The CDR3 runs 17 residues. V shed 5 bases and J 2 bases; nucleotides not matched to a gene: 7. CDR3 nucleotide sequence: TGTGCCAGCAGCGTGCGACTAGCGGGAGGATACACAGATACGCAGTATTTT. Translating it yields CASSVRLAGGYTDTQYF.

In its sample, this clonotype was seen a few times. This chain uses TRBV3-1 with TRBJ1-4; 7 positions match TRBD1. The V segment lost 4 bases and the J segment 1 base; nucleotides outside the gene matches: 3. Germline V gives CDR1 LGHDT, CDR2 YNNKEL (reference sequence). This CDR3 spans 15 amino acids. CDR3 loop: CASSRRQGTNEKLFF. CDR3 bases: TGTGCCAGCAGCCGCCGACAGGGAACTAATGAAAAACTGTTTTTT.

This clonotype came up a few times. The CDR3 DNA is TGTGCCAGTAGTCCATCCCACGTCAATGAGCAGTTCTTC. This sequence encodes CASSPSHVNEQFF. The chain uses TRBV19 and TRBJ2-1; no firm D call. CDR3 size: 13 residues. Per the germline V gene, CDR1 is LNHDA and CDR2 is SQIVND (reference sequence). V dropped 5 bases and J dropped 6 bases, with 11 bases sitting between them.

This clonotype was recorded a few times. The V gene is TRBV20-1, the J gene TRBJ2-1, with D possibly matching TRBD1 (6 bases). With 6 bases removed from V and 15 bases from J, the gap between germline ends came to 18 bases. CDR1 and CDR2 from the germline V gene are DFQATT and SNEGSKA (reference sequence). The CDR3 covers 11 residues. For the CDR3, the DNA is TGCAGTGCCCCCTCGGACAGCAGGTTGTTCTTC. It yields the protein CSAPSDSRLFF.

This clonotype was seen a few times. In nucleotides, the CDR3 is TGTGCCAGCAGCCCTTTGCAGGGGGCCGGGGAGACCCAGTACTTC. Protein sequence: CASSPLQGAGETQYF. The J gene is TRBJ2-5, the V gene TRBV5-6; the match to TRBD1 covers 8 bases. The CDR3 is 15 residues long. Germline V gene sequence: CDR1 SGHDT, CDR2 YYEEEE. J gave up 5 bases and V 4 bases, and 10 bases lay outside the gene matches.

Comments on this clonotype: This may stem from a read error, because a much larger clone lies one nucleotide away. CDR3 DNA sequence: TGTGCCAGCAGTGTTGGGACGGACGGGCGCTCAGGCTACACCTTC. This encodes CASSVGTDGRSGYTF. This chain joins TRBV6-2 or TRBV6-3 and TRBJ1-2; D perhaps matches TRBD1 (5 bases). Germline assignment: CDR1 MNHEY and CDR2 SVGEGT. V shed 5 bases and J shed 8 bases, with 21 bases lying between them. This CDR3 spans 15 amino acids.

This chain uses TRBV12-3 or TRBV12-4 with TRBJ1-1, with TRBD1 matching 7 bases. This CDR3 comprises 15 residues. J gave up 3 bases and V 5 bases, and 9 bases lay outside the gene matches. CDR3 amino acids: CASSLRTGPYTEAFF. The CDR3, as DNA: TGTGCCAGCAGTCTTAGGACAGGACCCTACACTGAAGCTTTCTTT.

This chain links TRBV24-1 with TRBJ2-1, with 7 bases identical to TRBD2. Trimming removed 5 bases from V and 2 bases from J; junction bases left unmatched: 5. CDR3 length: 15 residues. Germline assignment: CDR1 KGHDR and CDR2 SFDVKD. This CDR3 reads CATSGGSGAYNEQFF. In DNA form, the CDR3 reads TGTGCCACCAGTGGTGGAAGCGGGGCCTACAATGAGCAGTTCTTC.

This clonotype was detected ten times or more. The genes are TRBV20-1 and TRBJ1-5; D not resolved. The CDR3 extends over 15 amino acids. V gave up 2 bases and J gave up 3 bases, with 14 bases separating them. Germline values: CDR1 DFQATT, CDR2 SNEGSKA (reference sequence). CDR3 sequence reads: CSARSTLGPNQPQHF. The DNA for the CDR3 is TGCAGTGCTAGATCAACCCTAGGGCCCAATCAGCCCCAGCATTTT.